This T cell receptor (beta chain) was sequenced for a study of blood T cell repertoires in COVID-19. Study at large: Both acute and convalescent COVID-19 samples were obtained from the United States, Italy and Spain. The analysed material was cDNA or gDNA that came from T cells, B-cell-depleted T cells, or PBMCs.

Study processing details: Using reference gene primer amplification, nucleated cell counts were estimated. Generated by immunoSEQ multiplex PCR, the TCRdb table keeps only in-frame clones and is missing some. V, J and clone size reflect that table, while D and trimming were determined from the DNA. The sample lists around 190,000 clones; about 88% were seen once. The CDR3 sequence is 15 residues long. V lost 5 bases and J lost 2; bases outside the gene matches: 7. The germline CDR1 and CDR2 sequences are LNHDA and SQIVND (reference sequence). This TCR derives from a man aged 18-30 years who had recovered from COVID-19. The chain combines TRBV19 with TRBJ2-3, with TRBD2 matching 7 bases. The sequenced sample was peripheral blood. CDR3 sequence (DNA): TGTGCCAGTAGTCTACCAGCGGGATCCACAGATACGCAGTATTTT. Translating it yields CASSLPAGSTDTQYF.